The 25 T cell receptor beta chains below come from one sample, sequenced in a study of shared clonotypes between healthy human individuals. This table comes from immunoSEQ multiplex PCR, and its TCRdb copy is limited to in-frame clones, with some not included. The sample records approximately 1,500,000 clones, 95% to 99% being singletons. The sequenced sample was naive CD4+ T cells sorted from blood. Subset defined: CD45RA+ positively selected. Source of these receptors: a man younger than 45 in good health.

The chain has TRBV10-2 and TRBJ2-7; D gene unclear. The CDR3 totals 14 residues. Trimming pared 6 bases from V and 1 base from J, leaving 13 bases between. Germline-derived CDR1 and CDR2 are WSHSY and SAAADI. CDR3 protein: CASSLRRESYEQYF. In DNA form, the CDR3 reads TGCGCCAGCAGCCTGAGGAGAGAGTCCTACGAGCAGTACTTC.

The chain uses TRBV2 and TRBJ2-1; 8 positions agree with TRBD2. The V gene's germline CDR1 is SNHLY and CDR2 FYNNEI. With 4 bases clipped from V and 0 bases from J, the junction kept 8 bases outside the gene matches. The CDR3 contains 17 residues. CDR3 amino acids: CASSAEREWVSYNEQFF. CDR3 coding DNA: TGTGCCAGCAGTGCAGAGCGGGAGTGGGTCTCCTACAATGAGCAGTTCTTC.

J is TRBJ2-5 and V is TRBV6-5; a possible D gene is TRBD1 (5 bases). CDR3 length equals 13 residues. V was trimmed by 4 bases and J by 2 bases, leaving 8 bases between them. Germline values: CDR1 MNHEY, CDR2 SVGAGI. This CDR3 is CASSWGRQETQYF. The DNA of the CDR3 is TGTGCCAGCAGTTGGGGCAGACAAGAGACCCAGTACTTC.

The chain joins TRBV28 to TRBJ1-5; 10 nucleotides match TRBD1. The junction had 4 bases not matched to a gene; V was cut back by 5 bases and J by 0 bases. The CDR3 totals 16 residues. The germline gives CDR1 MDHEN, CDR2 SYDVKM. DNA for the CDR3: TGTGCCAGCAGTGTGAGACAGGGGGCTAGCAATCAGCCCCAGCATTTT. It specifies CASSVRQGASNQPQHF.

The J gene is TRBJ1-2, the V gene TRBV18; unclear D gene. The CDR3 runs to 14 residues. From germline, CDR1 is KGHSH and CDR2 LQKENI. With 2 bases removed from V and 5 bases from J, the gap between germline ends came to 12 bases. CDR3 protein: CASSPEGKIYGYTF. In nucleotides, the CDR3 is TGTGCCAGCTCACCAGAGGGAAAAATTTATGGCTACACCTTC.

A single count supports this clone. The V gene is TRBV9, the J gene TRBJ2-7; D possibly corresponds to TRBD2 (6 bases). Germline CDR1 and CDR2: SGDLS and YYNGEE. This CDR3 has 14 amino acids. Trimming shortened V by 3 bases and J by 4 bases, and 14 bases separated the two germline ends. DNA for the CDR3: TGTGCCAGCAGCGGACCTAGCGTGGGGTACGAGCAGTACTTC. Translated, it gives CASSGPSVGYEQYF.

The rearrangement uses TRBV27 and TRBJ2-1; a possible D gene is TRBD1 (5 bases). CDR1 and CDR2 (germline): MNHEY, SMNVEV (reference sequence). The CDR3 is 14 residues long. V shed 6 bases and J shed 4 bases, with 13 bases lying between them. This CDR3 reads CASRAPDIYNEQFF. In nucleotides, the CDR3 is TGTGCCAGCAGGGCCCCGGACATTTACAATGAGCAGTTCTTC.

The V call is TRBV5-1, the J call TRBJ2-3; TRBD2 matches at 11 bases. Germline trimming cut 1 base from V and 5 bases from J; bases unmatched to any gene: 12. The CDR3 contains 18 residues. CDR1 is SGHRS, CDR2 YFSETQ, per germline. CDR3 protein: CASSLSAVAGGSLDTQYF. The CDR3 bases are TGCGCCAGCAGCTTGTCAGCCGTAGCGGGAGGGTCACTAGATACGCAGTATTTT. The full variable domain, its missing parts supplied by reference TRBV5-1 and TRBJ2-3, is KAGVTQTPRYLIKTRGQQVTLSCSPISGHRSVSWYQQTPGQGLQFLFEYFSETQRNKGNFPGRFSGRQFSNSRSEMNVSTLELGDSALYLCASSLSAVAGGSLDTQYFGPGTRLTVL.

This chain links TRBV6-1 with TRBJ2-1; 8 bases fit TRBD1. Germline CDR1 reads MNHNS; CDR2 reads SASEGT. The CDR3 has 14 residues. With 4 bases clipped from V and 5 bases from J, the junction kept 4 bases outside the gene matches. The CDR3 is CASSVGTGDNEQFF. Here the CDR3 DNA reads TGTGCCAGCAGTGTAGGGACAGGAGACAATGAGCAGTTCTTC.

The rearrangement links TRBV5-6 to TRBJ1-5; TRBD1 might be the D (6 bases). V lost 5 bases and J 2 bases, leaving 14 bases between the germline ends. The germline gives CDR1 SGHDT, CDR2 YYEEEE. The length of the CDR3 is 15 residues. CDR3 loop: CASSSTGGGNQPQHF. In DNA, the CDR3 is TGTGCCAGCAGTTCGACAGGCGGAGGCAATCAGCCCCAGCATTTT.

The chain uses TRBV2 and TRBJ2-3, with unresolved D. The V end was cut by 5 bases, the J end by 0 bases, with 9 bases between. Germline V gene lookup returns CDR1 SNHLY and CDR2 FYNNEI. The CDR3 has 14 amino acids. The CDR3 coding sequence is TGTGCCAGCAGTTTAGCCCCTAGCACAGATACGCAGTATTTT. Residues: CASSLAPSTDTQYF.

The chain recombines TRBV29-1 with TRBJ1-1; 8 nucleotides line up with TRBD1. With 7 bases clipped from V and 4 bases from J, the junction kept 14 bases outside the gene matches. Per germline, CDR1 SQVTM and CDR2 ANQGSEA. This CDR3 has 15 amino acids. The CDR3, as DNA: TGCAGCGCCCGGTCGGGTGACAGGGGTGCCACTGAAGCTTTCTTT. Residues: CSARSGDRGATEAFF.

The rearrangement uses TRBV5-1 and TRBJ2-2; 14 bases are shared with TRBD2. The germline gives CDR1 SGHRS, CDR2 YFSETQ. This CDR3 contains 17 residues. The junction had 5 bases not matched to a gene; V was cut back by 4 bases and J by 3 bases. The CDR3 DNA sequence: TGCGCCAGCAGCATGGGACTAGCGGGAGTTGACACCGGGGAGCTGTTTTTT. Translation gives CASSMGLAGVDTGELFF.

This clone was picked up one time. V and J are TRBV9 and TRBJ2-2; tentatively, D is TRBD1 (5 bases). The length of the CDR3 is 14 residues. Germline CDR1 and CDR2: SGDLS and YYNGEE. The V and J ends lost 3 bases and 7 bases respectively, with 13 bases between them. DNA for the CDR3: TGTGCCAGCAGCGAACAGGTTAGAGGCGGGGAGCTGTTTTTT. Protein product: CASSEQVRGGELFF.

The chain links TRBV5-8 to TRBJ2-7; D possibly corresponds to TRBD1 (5 bases). The CDR3 loop spans 15 amino acids. V was trimmed by 1 base and J by 0 bases, leaving 11 bases between them. CDR1 and CDR2 from the germline V gene are SGHTS and YDEGEE. This CDR3 is CASSLWFDSSYEQYF. The CDR3 DNA is TGTGCCAGCAGCTTGTGGTTCGACAGCTCCTACGAGCAGTACTTC.

The gene calls are TRBV5-5 and TRBJ1-5, with 8 positions matching TRBD1. This CDR3 region has 17 residues. The ends lost 4 bases at V and 1 base at J; junction bases unmatched: 10. Germline V gene lookup returns CDR1 SGHKS and CDR2 YYEKEE (reference sequence). In DNA form, the CDR3 reads TGTGCCAGCAGCCCAACAGGGACAGGTTTGAGCAATCAGCCCCAGCATTTT. As protein: CASSPTGTGLSNQPQHF.

The V call is TRBV6-6, the J call TRBJ1-3; D is perhaps TRBD1 (5 bases). The CDR3 length is 14 residues. The germline V gene has CDR1 MNHNY and CDR2 SVGAGI (reference sequence). Trimming left V 6 bases short and J 4 bases short, with 13 bases between. The CDR3 DNA reads TGTGCCAGCAGAAAAACCAACAGGGGAAACACCATATATTTT. The encoded protein is CASRKTNRGNTIYF.

The gene calls are TRBV19 and TRBJ1-1; D is perhaps TRBD1 (5 bases). The ends were cut back, 8 bases at V and 1 base at J, with 11 bases in the middle. This CDR3 region has 13 residues. Germline V gene data show CDR1 as LNHDA and CDR2 as SQIVND (reference sequence). CDR3 region: CASSGRGNTEAFF. CDR3 nucleotides: TGTGCCAGTTCAGGGAGGGGGAACACTGAAGCTTTCTTT.

This chain joins TRBV9 and TRBJ2-3; TRBD1 matches 12 bases. CDR1 is SGDLS and CDR2 is YYNGEE in the germline V gene. This CDR3 has 17 residues. V was clipped by 0 bases and J by 1 base; unmatched bases: 3. The CDR3 DNA sequence: TGTGCCAGCAGCGTAGTCGGGACAGGGGGCGGCACAGATACGCAGTATTTT. This translates into CASSVVGTGGGTDTQYF.

The chain uses TRBV7-3 and TRBJ2-7; tentatively, D is TRBD1 or TRBD2 (6 bases each). V was trimmed by 5 bases and J by 3 bases, leaving 17 bases between them. This CDR3 is 15 amino acids long. CDR1 is SGHTA and CDR2 is FQGTGA in the germline V gene. CDR3 in amino acids: CASSTRGGSGYEQYF. The CDR3 DNA reads TGTGCCAGCAGCACTAGAGGGGGGAGTGGCTACGAGCAGTACTTC.

This clone appeared a single time. The V call is TRBV28, the J call TRBJ2-1, with D possibly being TRBD1 (5 bases). CDR3 length: 16 amino acids. Trimming pared 6 bases from V and 0 bases from J, leaving 15 bases between. Germline CDR1 reads MDHEN; CDR2 reads SYDVKM. CDR3 protein: CASSPSQGSSYNEQFF. As DNA, the CDR3 is TGTGCCAGCAGCCCCAGTCAGGGCAGCTCCTACAATGAGCAGTTCTTC.

The genes are TRBV6-1 and TRBJ1-1, with 10 positions matching TRBD1. Looked up from germline, CDR1 is MNHNS and CDR2 is SASEGT. The CDR3 loop spans 14 amino acids. V dropped 5 bases and J dropped 8; count of bases not matched to a gene: 8. The CDR3 sequence is CASSIRTGGLEAFF. The CDR3 DNA sequence: TGTGCCAGCAGTATCCGGACAGGGGGGTTGGAAGCTTTCTTT.

V usage is TRBV7-8 and J usage is TRBJ2-1; possible D gene TRBD2, 6 bases. Deletions cut 8 bases from V and 2 bases from J, with 16 bases between. This CDR3 is 15 amino acids long. Germline CDR1 reads SGHVS; CDR2 reads FQNEAQ. CDR3 DNA sequence: TGTGCCAGCGGAGGGTGGGAGTCCCCCTACAATGAGCAGTTCTTC. Translated: CASGGWESPYNEQFF.

The rearrangement joins TRBV28 to TRBJ1-2, with D perhaps TRBD1 (5 bases). CDR1 and CDR2 from the germline V gene are MDHEN and SYDVKM. The CDR3 runs to 12 residues. V lost 4 bases, J lost 4 bases, and 7 bases lay in between. The CDR3 spells CASSSGTYGYTF. For the CDR3, the DNA is TGTGCCAGCAGTTCGGGGACCTATGGCTACACCTTC.

The chain recombines TRBV7-3 with TRBJ2-1; 13 bases are shared with TRBD2. The CDR3 runs 15 residues. Germline V gives CDR1 SGHTA, CDR2 FQGTGA. V was clipped by 4 bases and J by 8 bases; unmatched bases: 5. CDR3 residues: CASSSGLAGAYEQFF. Here the CDR3 DNA reads TGTGCCAGCAGCTCCGGACTAGCGGGAGCTTATGAGCAGTTCTTC.